Below, 16 T cell receptor beta chains from the same sample are listed, as sequenced in a study of neurological immune-mediated disorders. TCRdb processed the 5' RACE reads anew with MiXCR; each CDR3 protein has one entry. The data contain more than 35,000 distinct CDR3 sequences, about 6% of them singletons. The sample taken for sequencing was CD4+ T cells from blood. Receptors were obtained from a woman aged 40 to 50 in good health.

The sample holds many counts of this clonotype. V is TRBV6-5 and J is TRBJ1-1, with a weak D call TRBD1 (6 bases). CDR1 and CDR2 from the germline V gene are MNHEY and SVGAGI. The CDR3 sequence is 16 residues long. V lost 5 bases and J 5 bases, leaving 21 bases between the germline ends. CDR3 DNA: TGTGCCAGCAGTAAAAGGACAGCACTCTCCTCAACTGAAGCTTTCTTT. It codes for CASSKRTALSSTEAFF.

This clonotype was seen repeatedly, ten times or more. The rearrangement links TRBV5-1 to TRBJ2-6, with a weak D call TRBD1 (5 bases). The CDR3 has 17 residues. Between the trimmed V and J ends, which lost 0 bases and 1 base, there was a span of 11 bases. CDR1 SGHRS and CDR2 YFSETQ come from the germline V gene. The CDR3 loop is CASSLDQGPSGANVLTF. CDR3 coding DNA: TGCGCCAGCAGCTTGGATCAGGGCCCTTCTGGGGCCAACGTCCTGACTTTC. Full variable domain (rest looked up from reference TRBV5-1 and TRBJ2-6): KAGVTQTPRYLIKTRGQQVTLSCSPISGHRSVSWYQQTPGQGLQFLFEYFSETQRNKGNFPGRFSGRQFSNSRSEMNVSTLELGDSALYLCASSLDQGPSGANVLTFGAGSRLTVL.

This clonotype was seen many times. The V gene is TRBV6-4, the J gene TRBJ1-5; D unresolved. This CDR3 comprises 15 residues. Germline loops: CDR1 MRHNA, CDR2 SNTAGT. V was clipped by 4 bases and J by 4 bases, with 14 bases between them. The CDR3 DNA is TGTGCCAGCAGTGCCAGCGGTGTTGGGAATCAGCCCCAGCATTTT. Amino acids: CASSASGVGNQPQHF.

This clonotype showed up just a few times. A much larger clone differs by one base, so this may be a read error. This chain links TRBV9 with TRBJ1-6; no firm D call. Trimming cost V 0 bases and J 9 bases, with 10 bases left between them. CDR1 and CDR2 from the germline V gene are SGDLS and YYNGEE. CDR3 size: 14 residues. The CDR3 DNA reads as TGTGCCAGCAGCGTAGTTCCGGGTGGTTCACCCCTCCACTTT. Residues: CASSVVPGGSPLHF.

This clonotype occurred many times. J is TRBJ2-5 and V is TRBV20-1, with 8 positions matching TRBD1. V lost 0 bases and J lost 2; bases outside the gene matches: 5. Germline V CDR1 and CDR2: DFQATT, SNEGSKA (reference sequence). The length of the CDR3 is 15 residues. CDR3 region: CSARDSDRDQETQYF. Written as DNA, the CDR3 is TGCAGTGCTAGAGACTCGGACAGGGATCAAGAGACCCAGTACTTC.

This clonotype was counted many times. The junction shows a germline mismatch at one end, possibly a read error. V gene TRBV28 combines with J gene TRBJ2-1; tentative D call: TRBD2 (5 bases). Germline assignment: CDR1 MDHEN and CDR2 SYDVKM. This CDR3 contains 11 residues. The CDR3 loop is CASSLKSVTTF. The CDR3 coding sequence is TGTGCCAGCAGTTTAAAGTCAGTGACTACATTC.

This clonotype occurred many times. The chain is built from TRBV9 and TRBJ2-3; weak D call: TRBD1 (6 bases). Trimming shortened V by 4 bases and J by 2 bases, and 17 bases separated the two germline ends. CDR3 length: 16 amino acids. CDR1 and CDR2 (germline): SGDLS, YYNGEE. The CDR3 nucleotides read TGTGCCAGCAGCCCTCACGGGACACTAGACACAGATACGCAGTATTTT. Translating gives CASSPHGTLDTDTQYF.

This clonotype rates as medium-sized. This chain links TRBV7-2 with TRBJ2-1; 11 bases align to TRBD2. The CDR3 extends over 15 amino acids. Germline V CDR1 and CDR2: SGHTA, FQGNSA. J lost 8 bases, V lost 1 base, and 4 bases had no gene match. The CDR3 loop is CASSLETSGTYEQFF. The DNA of the CDR3 is TGTGCCAGCAGCTTAGAGACTAGCGGGACCTATGAGCAGTTCTTC.

This clonotype was counted many times. The V gene is TRBV5-5, the J gene TRBJ2-2; 7 nucleotides agree with TRBD2. CDR1 SGHKS and CDR2 YYEKEE come from the germline V gene (reference sequence). The CDR3 is 16 residues long. The V segment lost 1 base and the J segment 4 bases; nucleotides outside the gene matches: 7. CDR3 in amino acids: CASSLWGGSSTGELFF. DNA for the CDR3: TGTGCCAGCAGCTTGTGGGGCGGGAGTTCCACCGGGGAGCTGTTTTTT. Variable domain in full (rest from reference TRBV5-5 and TRBJ2-2): DAGVTQSPTHLIKTRGQQVTLRCSPISGHKSVSWYQQVLGQGPQFIFQYYEKEERGRGNFPDRFSARQFPNYSSELNVNALLLGDSALYLCASSLWGGSSTGELFFGEGSRLTVL.

This clonotype was detected ten times or more. The chain couples TRBV6-6 to TRBJ1-3; D is undetermined. V lost 6 bases and J lost 4, with 7 bases in between. The V gene's germline CDR1 is MNHNY and CDR2 SVGAGI (reference sequence). The CDR3 consists of 12 residues. Here the CDR3 reads CASRFYGNTIYF. CDR3 coding DNA: TGTGCCAGCAGGTTCTACGGAAACACCATATATTTT.

This clonotype was observed at least ten times. The chain recombines TRBV6-5 with TRBJ2-1; 9 bases match TRBD2. CDR1 and CDR2 (germline): MNHEY, SVGAGI. The CDR3 spans 17 residues. Trimming removed 4 bases from V and 7 bases from J; junction bases left unmatched: 14. For the CDR3, the DNA is TGTGCCAGCAGTTCGGCAGAGTCAGCGGGAGGTTTGAATGAGCAGTTCTTC. Translated, it gives CASSSAESAGGLNEQFF.

The genes are TRBV10-3 and TRBJ2-7; D perhaps matches TRBD2 (5 bases). Looked up from germline, CDR1 is ENHRY and CDR2 is SYGVKD. With 10 bases removed from V and 4 bases from J, the gap between germline ends came to 14 bases. CDR3 length: 12 residues. CDR3 in amino acids: CATIASGYEQYF. CDR3 coding DNA: TGTGCCACTATCGCCTCGGGGTACGAGCAGTACTTC.

This clonotype showed up many times. The chain couples TRBV29-1 to TRBJ2-1; D call uncertain. Trimming took off 8 bases at V and 2 bases at J, with 16 bases between the two ends. The CDR3 has 14 residues. Germline lookup yields CDR1 SQVTM and CDR2 ANQGSEA. CDR3 DNA sequence: TGCAGCACTACCCCCCGCCTGACCTACAATGAGCAGTTCTTC. Translated, it gives CSTTPRLTYNEQFF.

Points on this clonotype: A junction end diverges from the germline sequence, so it may reflect a read error. The chain links TRBV5-4 to TRBJ2-2; 8 nucleotides match TRBD2. The germline CDR1 and CDR2 sequences are SGHNT and YYREEE (reference sequence). The CDR3 sequence is 15 residues long. The CDR3 sequence: CASNRLASNTGELVF. The CDR3 nucleotides read TGTGCCAGCAACCGACTAGCGTCGAACACCGGGGAGCTGGTTTTT.

The sample holds a few counts of this clonotype. The chain combines TRBV6-1 with TRBJ2-1; TRBD2 aligns across 14 bases. Germline CDR1 and CDR2: MNHNS and SASEGT. The CDR3 totals 21 residues. With V trimmed by 6 bases and J by 4 bases, 20 bases remained unmatched. The CDR3 region is CASRTPPGTSGRGGSYNEQFF. Here the CDR3 DNA reads TGTGCCAGCAGAACCCCACCCGGGACTAGCGGGAGAGGGGGCTCTTACAATGAGCAGTTCTTC.

This clonotype was found many times. J is TRBJ2-5 and V is TRBV5-1; TRBD2 matches at 8 bases. Germline CDR1 and CDR2: SGHRS and YFSETQ. The CDR3 runs to 14 residues. The V segment lost 0 bases and the J segment 4 bases; nucleotides outside the gene matches: 2. The CDR3 sequence: CASSLGLALETQYF. The CDR3 nucleotides are TGCGCCAGCAGCTTGGGACTAGCGCTAGAGACCCAGTACTTC.